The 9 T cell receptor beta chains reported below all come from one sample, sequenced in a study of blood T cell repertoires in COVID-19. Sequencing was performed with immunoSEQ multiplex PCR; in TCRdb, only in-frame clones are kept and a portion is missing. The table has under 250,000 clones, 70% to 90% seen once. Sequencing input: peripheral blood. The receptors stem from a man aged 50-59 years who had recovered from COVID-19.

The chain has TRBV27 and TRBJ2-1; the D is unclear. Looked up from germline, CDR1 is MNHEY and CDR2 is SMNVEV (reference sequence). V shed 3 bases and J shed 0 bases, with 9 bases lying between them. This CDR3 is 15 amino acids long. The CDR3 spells CASSLGAHSYNEQFF. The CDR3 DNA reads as TGTGCCAGCAGTTTGGGCGCCCACTCCTACAATGAGCAGTTCTTC.

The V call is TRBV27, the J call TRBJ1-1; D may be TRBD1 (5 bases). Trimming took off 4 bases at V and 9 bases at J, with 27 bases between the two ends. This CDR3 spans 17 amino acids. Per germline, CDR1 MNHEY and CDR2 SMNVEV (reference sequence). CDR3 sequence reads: CASSSSPWGGGGTKAFF. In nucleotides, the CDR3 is TGTGCCAGCAGTTCCTCCCCTTGGGGCGGGGGTGGGACGAAAGCTTTCTTT.

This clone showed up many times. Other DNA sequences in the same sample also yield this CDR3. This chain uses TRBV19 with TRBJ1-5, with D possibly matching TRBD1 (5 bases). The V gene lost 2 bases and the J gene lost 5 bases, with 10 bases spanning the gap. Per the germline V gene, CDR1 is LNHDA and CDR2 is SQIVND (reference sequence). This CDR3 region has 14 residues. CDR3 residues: CASSIWQGDQPQHF. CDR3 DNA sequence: TGTGCCAGTAGTATATGGCAGGGCGATCAGCCCCAGCATTTT.

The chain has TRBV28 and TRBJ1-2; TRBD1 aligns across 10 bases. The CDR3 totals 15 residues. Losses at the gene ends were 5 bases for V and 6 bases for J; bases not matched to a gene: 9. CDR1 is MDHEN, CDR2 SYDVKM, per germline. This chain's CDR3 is CASSTTGGADHGYTF. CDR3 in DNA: TGTGCCAGCAGTACGACAGGGGGCGCAGATCATGGCTACACCTTC.

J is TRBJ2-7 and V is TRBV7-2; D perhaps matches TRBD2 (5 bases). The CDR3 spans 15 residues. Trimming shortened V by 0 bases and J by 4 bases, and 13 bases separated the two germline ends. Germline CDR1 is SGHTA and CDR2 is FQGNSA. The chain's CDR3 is CASSLAPSLPYEQYF. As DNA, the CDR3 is TGTGCCAGCAGCTTAGCACCTAGCCTCCCATACGAGCAGTACTTC.

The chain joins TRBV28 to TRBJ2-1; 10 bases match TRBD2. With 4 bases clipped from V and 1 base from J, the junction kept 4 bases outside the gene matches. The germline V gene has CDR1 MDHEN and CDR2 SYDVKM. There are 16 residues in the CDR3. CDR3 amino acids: CASSSSGSLSYNEQFF. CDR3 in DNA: TGTGCCAGCAGTTCTAGCGGGAGCTTGTCCTACAATGAGCAGTTCTTC.

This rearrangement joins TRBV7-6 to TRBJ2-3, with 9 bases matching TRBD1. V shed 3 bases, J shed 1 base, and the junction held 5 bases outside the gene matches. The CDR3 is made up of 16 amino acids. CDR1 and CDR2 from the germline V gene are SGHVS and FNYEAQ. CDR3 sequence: CASSLARTGGTDTQYF. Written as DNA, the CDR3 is TGTGCCAGCAGCTTGGCCCGGACAGGGGGCACAGATACGCAGTATTTT.

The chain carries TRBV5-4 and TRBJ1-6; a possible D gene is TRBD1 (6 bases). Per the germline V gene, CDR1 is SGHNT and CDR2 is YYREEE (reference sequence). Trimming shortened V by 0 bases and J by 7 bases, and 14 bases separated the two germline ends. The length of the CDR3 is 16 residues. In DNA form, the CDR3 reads TGTGCCAGCAGCTTGGGGTTGAGGGACACCAATTCACCCCTCCACTTT. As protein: CASSLGLRDTNSPLHF.

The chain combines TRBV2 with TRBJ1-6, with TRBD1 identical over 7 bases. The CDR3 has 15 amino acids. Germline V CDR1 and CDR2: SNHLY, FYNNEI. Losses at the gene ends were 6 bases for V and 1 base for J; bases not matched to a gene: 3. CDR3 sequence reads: CASRKGQSYNSPLHF. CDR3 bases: TGTGCCAGCAGGAAGGGACAGTCCTATAATTCACCCCTCCACTTT.